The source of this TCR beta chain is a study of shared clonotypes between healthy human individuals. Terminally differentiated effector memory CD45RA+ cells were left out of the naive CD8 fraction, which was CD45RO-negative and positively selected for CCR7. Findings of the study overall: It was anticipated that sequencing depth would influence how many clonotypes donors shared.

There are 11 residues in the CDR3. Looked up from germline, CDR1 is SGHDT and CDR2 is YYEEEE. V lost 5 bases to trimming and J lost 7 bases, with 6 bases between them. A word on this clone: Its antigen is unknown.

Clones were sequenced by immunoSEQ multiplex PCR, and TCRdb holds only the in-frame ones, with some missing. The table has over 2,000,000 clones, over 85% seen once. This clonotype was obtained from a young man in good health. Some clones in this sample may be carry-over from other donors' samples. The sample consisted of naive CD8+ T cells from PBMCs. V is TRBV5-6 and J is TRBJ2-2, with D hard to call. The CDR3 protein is CASSLLGELFF. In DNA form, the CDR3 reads TGTGCCAGCAGTCTGCTCGGGGAGCTGTTTTTT.